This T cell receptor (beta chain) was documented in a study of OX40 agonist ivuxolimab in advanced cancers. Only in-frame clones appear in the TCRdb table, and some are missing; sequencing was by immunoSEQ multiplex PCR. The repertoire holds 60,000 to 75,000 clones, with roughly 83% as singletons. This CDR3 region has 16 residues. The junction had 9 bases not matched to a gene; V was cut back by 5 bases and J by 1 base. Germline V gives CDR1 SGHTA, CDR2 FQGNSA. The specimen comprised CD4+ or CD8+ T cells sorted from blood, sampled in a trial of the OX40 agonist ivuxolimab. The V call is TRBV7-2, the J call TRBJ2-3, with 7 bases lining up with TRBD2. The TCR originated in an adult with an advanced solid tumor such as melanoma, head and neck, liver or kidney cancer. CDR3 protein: CASSPWASGGTDTQYF. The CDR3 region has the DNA TGTGCCAGCAGCCCCTGGGCGAGCGGGGGCACAGATACGCAGTATTTT. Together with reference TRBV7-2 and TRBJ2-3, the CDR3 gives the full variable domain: GAGVSQSPSNKVTEKGKDVELRCDPISGHTALYWYRQSLGQGLEFLIYFQGNSAPDKSGLPSDRFSAERTGGSVSTLTIQRTQQEDSAVYLCASSPWASGGTDTQYFGPGTRLTVL.